These 29 T cell receptor beta chains share one sample of origin, sequenced in a study of cytomegalovirus exposure and HLA in healthy donors. The data were produced by immunoSEQ multiplex PCR, yet TCRdb's version contains in-frame clones alone and is incomplete. Among around 180,000 clones listed, roughly 82% were seen once. The sample consisted of PBMCs. The source is a young man in good health and CMV-seropositive.

The rearrangement links TRBV7-8 to TRBJ2-2, with D unclear. The CDR3 runs to 16 residues. The germline V and J ends were trimmed by 2 bases and 2 bases, with 12 bases remaining between them. Germline CDR1 SGHVS, CDR2 FQNEAQ. CDR3 residues: CASSLLASTNTGELFF. The DNA for the CDR3 is TGTGCCAGCAGCTTATTGGCTTCGACTAACACCGGGGAGCTGTTTTTT.

The chain combines TRBV7-6 with TRBJ2-3; 7 positions agree with TRBD1. CDR1 and CDR2 (germline): SGHVS, FNYEAQ. The CDR3 has 15 amino acids. V gave up 4 bases and J gave up 4 bases; unmatched junction bases: 8. CDR3 sequence: CASSSLTGTADTQYF. CDR3 bases: TGTGCCAGCAGCTCCCTGACAGGGACGGCAGATACGCAGTATTTT.

This clone was found a few times. V gene TRBV6-4 combines with J gene TRBJ2-3; D unresolved. Per germline, CDR1 MRHNA and CDR2 SNTAGT. The CDR3 length is 13 residues. V was pared by 4 bases and J by 2 bases, with 7 bases between. DNA for the CDR3: TGTGCCAGCAGTGTTGCGGTCACAGATACGCAGTATTTT. It is translated as CASSVAVTDTQYF.

The genes are TRBV5-6 and TRBJ2-7; TRBD1 agrees at 8 bases. The trim removed 4 bases at V and 5 bases at J, leaving 5 bases unmatched. Looked up from germline, CDR1 is SGHDT and CDR2 is YYEEEE. The CDR3 is 13 amino acids. The CDR3 loop reads CASSRTGNNEQYF. The CDR3 DNA reads TGTGCCAGCAGCCGGACAGGGAACAACGAGCAGTACTTC.

The chain links TRBV19 to TRBJ1-2; D is uncertain. Germline loops: CDR1 LNHDA, CDR2 SQIVND (reference sequence). This CDR3 region has 14 residues. The V end was cut by 2 bases, the J end by 8 bases, with 15 bases between. CDR3 bases: TGTGCCAGTAGTATATCCCTTGACCGGGTCGGCTACACCTTC. Protein sequence: CASSISLDRVGYTF.

The J gene is TRBJ2-7, the V gene TRBV5-4, with unresolved D. The CDR3 has 15 amino acids. Germline loops: CDR1 SGHNT, CDR2 YYREEE (reference sequence). Trimming took 1 base from V and 2 from J, leaving 13 bases between them. CDR3 bases: TGTGCCAGCAGCTTGCTGGCGAGGCCCCCCTACGAGCAGTACTTC. This encodes CASSLLARPPYEQYF.

The genes are TRBV19 and TRBJ2-3; the D gene is possibly TRBD2 (6 bases). With 1 base removed from V and 6 bases from J, the gap between germline ends came to 20 bases. The CDR3 is 17 amino acids. CDR1 and CDR2 from the germline V gene are LNHDA and SQIVND (reference sequence). For the CDR3, the DNA is TGTGCCAGTAGTATAGTGGGGACTGGTGGCCGGGCGGATACGCAGTATTTT. This translates into CASSIVGTGGRADTQYF.

The chain couples TRBV5-1 to TRBJ1-2; the D gene is possibly TRBD1 (5 bases). In germline, CDR1 is SGHRS, CDR2 YFSETQ. Trimming shortened V by 0 bases and J by 5 bases, and 14 bases separated the two germline ends. This CDR3 has 15 residues. The CDR3 bases are TGCGCCAGCAGCTTGGGTCCGACAGCAACTTATGGCTACACCTTC. Translated: CASSLGPTATYGYTF. The variable domain in full, completed from reference TRBV5-1 and TRBJ1-2, reads KAGVTQTPRYLIKTRGQQVTLSCSPISGHRSVSWYQQTPGQGLQFLFEYFSETQRNKGNFPGRFSGRQFSNSRSEMNVSTLELGDSALYLCASSLGPTATYGYTFGSGTRLTVV.

This chain's CDR3 is CASSLQGPANTGELFF. For the CDR3, the DNA is TGCGCCAGCAGCCTACAGGGGCCTGCTAACACCGGGGAGCTGTTTTTT. J is TRBJ2-2 and V is TRBV5-1; 7 positions match TRBD1. CDR3 length equals 16 residues. Germline V gene sequence: CDR1 SGHRS, CDR2 YFSETQ. The junction had 8 bases not matched to a gene; V was cut back by 4 bases and J by 2 bases.

The gene calls are TRBV29-1 and TRBJ2-3; 8 nucleotides align to TRBD2. There are 14 residues in the CDR3. Germline CDR1 SQVTM, CDR2 ANQGSEA. V lost 4 bases to trimming and J lost 5 bases; unmatched junction nucleotides: 8. The CDR3 loop is CSVGVAGRRDTQYF. DNA for the CDR3: TGCAGCGTTGGTGTAGCGGGGAGGCGAGATACGCAGTATTTT.

Worth noting for this clone: The sample has other DNA sequences that encode this CDR3 too. The chain recombines TRBV4-3 with TRBJ1-5; D is possibly TRBD1 (6 bases). The CDR3 totals 15 residues. Looked up from germline, CDR1 is LGHNA and CDR2 is YSLEER. Trimming took 3 bases from V and 1 from J, leaving 10 bases between them. CDR3 DNA sequence: TGCGCCAGCAGCCAGGGGGCTGGGAGCAATCAGCCCCAGCATTTT. As protein: CASSQGAGSNQPQHF.

This clone was detected only once. The chain employs TRBV11-2 and TRBJ2-5; possibly TRBD2 for D (6 bases). In germline, CDR1 is SGHAT, CDR2 FQNNGV. The CDR3 contains 11 residues. V was clipped by 5 bases and J by 7 bases, with 8 bases between them. CDR3 coding DNA: TGTGCCAGCAGCCGGGGAGGGACCCAGTACTTC. Translated: CASSRGGTQYF.

This sequence joins TRBV28 and TRBJ1-4, with 11 bases identical to TRBD1. J gave up 7 bases and V 2 bases, and 6 bases lay outside the gene matches. Per the germline V gene, CDR1 is MDHEN and CDR2 is SYDVKM. The CDR3 is 16 residues long. The CDR3 here is CASSLPTGTGGEKLFF. The CDR3 bases are TGTGCCAGCAGTTTACCAACCGGGACAGGGGGTGAAAAACTGTTTTTT.

This clone was detected a few times. CDR3 sequence: CASSLRRGQGSTDTQYF. CDR3 in DNA: TGCGCCAGCAGCTTGCGGCGGGGGCAGGGGAGCACAGATACGCAGTATTTT. The genes are TRBV5-1 and TRBJ2-3; TRBD2 is a possible D gene (7 bases). Germline V gene data show CDR1 as SGHRS and CDR2 as YFSETQ. The CDR3 is 17 residues long. Trimming pared 1 base from V and 0 bases from J, leaving 15 bases between.

The count of this clone is one. The rearrangement links TRBV18 to TRBJ2-7; 12 bases fit TRBD2. Trimming took 2 bases from V and 3 from J; bases not matched to a gene: 8. Germline V CDR1 and CDR2: KGHSH, LQKENI. This CDR3 has 17 residues. In DNA form, the CDR3 reads TGTGCCAGCTCACCAGGTCAAGGGACTAGCGGGTTCTACGAGCAGTACTTC. This translates into CASSPGQGTSGFYEQYF.

The chain joins TRBV21-1 to TRBJ1-2; the table gives TRBD1 as D, unverified against the DNA. TRBV21-1 is tagged as a pseudogene. The CDR3 totals 9 residues. CDR3 nucleotide sequence: TGTGCCACCCAGTCGGGCTACACCTTC. Residues: CATQSGYTF.

The chain links TRBV9 to TRBJ2-3; D gene ambiguous. The CDR3 is 13 amino acids. V lost 3 bases and J 7 bases, leaving 12 bases between the germline ends. Germline lookup yields CDR1 SGDLS and CDR2 YYNGEE. The CDR3 loop reads CASSDGGPHTQYF. The CDR3 nucleotides read TGTGCCAGCAGCGACGGTGGGCCTCATACGCAGTATTTT.

This clone was detected ten times or more. In DNA, the CDR3 is TGTGCCAGCAGACAGGGCACCGGGGAGCTGTTTTTT. It yields the protein CASRQGTGELFF. This chain joins TRBV21-1 and TRBJ2-2; TRBD1 is taken as the D call from the table, unchecked against the DNA. TRBV21-1 is given as a pseudogene. This CDR3 is built from 12 residues.

V gene TRBV2 combines with J gene TRBJ1-5; D is possibly TRBD1 (5 bases). The CDR3 loop spans 15 amino acids. Per the germline V gene, CDR1 is SNHLY and CDR2 is FYNNEI. Trimming stripped 3 bases from V and 1 base from J, with 10 bases between. The CDR3, as DNA: TGTGCCAGCAGTGAGCATAGGGGAAGCAATCAGCCCCAGCATTTT. This gives the protein CASSEHRGSNQPQHF.

The genes are TRBV5-6 and TRBJ2-7; D possibly corresponds to TRBD1 (6 bases). The CDR3 runs to 13 residues. The V end lost 4 bases, the J end lost 2 bases, and 10 bases lay between the germline ends. CDR1 and CDR2 from the germline V gene are SGHDT and YYEEEE. Here the CDR3 reads CASSVGQTYEQYF. Here the CDR3 DNA reads TGTGCCAGCAGCGTAGGACAGACCTACGAGCAGTACTTC.

The chain is built from TRBV29-1 and TRBJ2-1; 7 bases agree with TRBD2. Germline CDR1 is SQVTM and CDR2 is ANQGSEA. The ends lost 1 base at V and 5 bases at J; junction bases unmatched: 5. The CDR3 is 14 amino acids. In DNA, the CDR3 is TGCAGCGTTGAAGGGCGACTAGCAAACAATGAGCAGTTCTTC. This encodes CSVEGRLANNEQFF.

V gene TRBV5-6 combines with J gene TRBJ1-1, with D maybe TRBD1 (5 bases). Germline V gene sequence: CDR1 SGHDT, CDR2 YYEEEE. With 3 bases removed from V and 4 bases from J, the gap between germline ends came to 10 bases. The CDR3 length is 13 residues. CDR3 residues: CASSWQGGTEAFF. CDR3 nucleotide sequence: TGTGCCAGCAGCTGGCAGGGAGGCACTGAAGCTTTCTTT.

This clone came up a few times. The chain carries TRBV6-6 and TRBJ2-7, with D perhaps TRBD2 (6 bases). Trimming took off 2 bases at V and 7 bases at J, with 18 bases between the two ends. The germline gives CDR1 MNHNY, CDR2 SVGAGI (reference sequence). CDR3 size: 15 residues. DNA of the CDR3: TGTGCCAGCAGTTACGGGAGACAGACCAGCGGGGAGCAGTACTTC. Translated, it gives CASSYGRQTSGEQYF.

J is TRBJ1-5 and V is TRBV30, with D maybe TRBD1 (5 bases). The CDR3 totals 13 residues. Germline loops: CDR1 GTSNPN, CDR2 SVGIG (reference sequence). Trimming removed 7 bases from V and 7 bases from J, with 17 bases in between. Written as DNA, the CDR3 is TGTGCCTCACGGTCAAACAAGGGGCAGCCCCAGCATTTT. It is translated as CASRSNKGQPQHF.

This clone was observed at least ten times. The chain combines TRBV7-6 with TRBJ2-7, with D unclear. Germline V gives CDR1 SGHVS, CDR2 FNYEAQ. With 0 bases removed from V and 0 bases from J, the gap between germline ends came to 3 bases. The CDR3 length is 13 residues. CDR3 protein: CASSLAASYEQYF. The DNA of the CDR3 is TGTGCCAGCAGCTTAGCAGCCTCCTACGAGCAGTACTTC.

The genes are TRBV4-3 and TRBJ2-7, with D perhaps TRBD1 (5 bases). Per the germline V gene, CDR1 is LGHNA and CDR2 is YSLEER. This CDR3 is 15 amino acids long. V was cut by 0 bases and J by 2 bases, with 11 bases left in between. This chain's CDR3 is CASSQDVQGPYEQYF. In DNA, the CDR3 is TGCGCCAGCAGCCAAGATGTGCAGGGCCCCTACGAGCAGTACTTC.

This chain joins TRBV28 and TRBJ1-4; no clear D. V was pared by 6 bases and J by 4 bases, with 15 bases between. This CDR3 has 15 amino acids. CDR1 is MDHEN, CDR2 SYDVKM, per germline. In DNA, the CDR3 is TGTGCCAGCAGCCCCCGACTGAGGAGTAATGAAAAACTGTTTTTT. Translating gives CASSPRLRSNEKLFF.

This clone was seen once. Distinct nucleotide sequences in the sample also encode this CDR3. The chain carries TRBV19 and TRBJ2-7; 10 bases agree with TRBD2. The junction had 3 bases not matched to a gene; V was cut back by 4 bases and J by 3 bases. In germline, CDR1 is LNHDA, CDR2 SQIVND (reference sequence). The CDR3 contains 14 residues. The CDR3 sequence is CASSRTSGNYEQYF. The DNA of the CDR3 is TGTGCCAGTAGTAGGACTAGCGGCAACTACGAGCAGTACTTC.

The chain links TRBV7-9 to TRBJ2-7, with a possible D match to TRBD2 (6 bases). The CDR3 is 14 amino acids. Deletions cut 5 bases from V and 0 bases from J, with 11 bases between. Germline lookup yields CDR1 SEHNR and CDR2 FQNEAQ (reference sequence). CDR3: CASSPHGSSYEQYF. The CDR3 region has the DNA TGTGCCAGCAGCCCCCACGGGAGCTCCTACGAGCAGTACTTC.